These 21 T cell receptor beta chains were all obtained from the same sample, sequenced in a study of blood T cell repertoires in COVID-19. TCRdb's table, derived via immunoSEQ multiplex PCR, lists solely in-frame clones and lacks some. This sample has 100,000 to 150,000 clones, with approximately 90% found just once. The sequenced sample was peripheral blood. The receptors derive from a man in his fifties or sixties with COVID-19, enrolled during active disease.

The chain employs TRBV9 and TRBJ1-5, with D possibly being TRBD1 (5 bases). The CDR3 sequence is 14 residues long. Trimming removed 3 bases from V and 2 bases from J, with 9 bases in between. Germline V gene data show CDR1 as SGDLS and CDR2 as YYNGEE. In nucleotides, the CDR3 is TGTGCCAGCAGCGGGGGCGAGGGCAATCAGCCCCAGCATTTT. The encoded protein is CASSGGEGNQPQHF.

The J gene is TRBJ1-2, the V gene TRBV19; D is possibly TRBD1 (6 bases). The CDR3 is 16 amino acids. Trimming shortened V by 3 bases and J by 2 bases, and 16 bases separated the two germline ends. The germline V gene encodes CDR1 LNHDA and CDR2 SQIVND (reference sequence). CDR3 region: CASSMAGASVNYGYTF. As DNA, the CDR3 is TGTGCCAGTAGTATGGCGGGGGCCAGCGTAAACTATGGCTACACCTTC.

The chain carries TRBV5-1 and TRBJ2-2; no clear D gene. This CDR3 region has 13 residues. Per the germline V gene, CDR1 is SGHRS and CDR2 is YFSETQ. V shed 3 bases and J shed 3 bases, with 6 bases lying between them. The CDR3: CASSSTYTGELFF. CDR3 DNA sequence: TGCGCCAGCAGCTCTACTTACACCGGGGAGCTGTTTTTT.

CDR3 DNA sequence: TGTGCCAGCAGTTCATGGAACACCGGGGAGCTGTTTTTT. Its translation: CASSSWNTGELFF. The chain has TRBV27 and TRBJ2-2, with no clear D. The CDR3 spans 13 residues. The germline V gene encodes CDR1 MNHEY and CDR2 SMNVEV (reference sequence). The V gene lost 4 bases and the J gene lost 1 base, with 4 bases spanning the gap.

The chain has TRBV5-6 and TRBJ2-7; TRBD1 matches 7 bases. The CDR3 sequence is 14 residues long. Germline-derived CDR1 and CDR2 are SGHDT and YYEEEE. With V trimmed by 1 base and J by 3 bases, 4 bases remained unmatched. CDR3 nucleotides: TGTGCCAGCAGCTTGATGACAGGGTACTACGAGCAGTACGTC. Encoded protein: CASSLMTGYYEQYV.

This rearrangement joins TRBV5-4 to TRBJ1-2; a possible D gene is TRBD1 (6 bases). V was pared by 1 base and J by 3 bases, with 10 bases between. The CDR3 runs to 14 residues. CDR1 and CDR2 (germline): SGHNT, YYREEE (reference sequence). The CDR3 nucleotides read TGTGCCAGCAGCTTGTCCGGGACACACTATGGCTACACCTTC. It translates to CASSLSGTHYGYTF.

The chain employs TRBV5-6 and TRBJ1-1; TRBD1 matches at 10 bases. The CDR3 length is 14 residues. V dropped 4 bases and J dropped 5; count of bases not matched to a gene: 5. Germline values: CDR1 SGHDT, CDR2 YYEEEE. CDR3 sequence: CASSRDRGLTEAFF. The CDR3 bases are TGTGCCAGCAGCCGGGACAGGGGATTGACTGAAGCTTTCTTT.

This clone was seen only once. The genes are TRBV7-3 and TRBJ2-3; no definite D call. With 2 bases removed from V and 6 bases from J, the gap between germline ends came to 9 bases. Germline CDR1 and CDR2: SGHTA and FQGTGA. This CDR3 has 13 residues. In DNA, the CDR3 is TGTGCCAGCAGCTTAGTCTCTCGGGATACGCAGTATTTT. It translates to CASSLVSRDTQYF.

This chain uses TRBV4-1 with TRBJ2-3; 11 nucleotides agree with TRBD2. The ends lost 0 bases at V and 6 bases at J; junction bases unmatched: 8. CDR1 is MGHRA, CDR2 YSYEKL, per germline. This CDR3 has 17 amino acids. In DNA form, the CDR3 reads TGCGCCAGCAGCCAAGATTGGAGGCTAGCGGGAGGCGATACGCAGTATTTT. Residues: CASSQDWRLAGGDTQYF.

The genes are TRBV4-1 and TRBJ1-5, with 7 bases lining up with TRBD1. Germline V gene data show CDR1 as MGHRA and CDR2 as YSYEKL. The CDR3 extends over 17 amino acids. V gave up 1 base and J gave up 5 bases; unmatched junction bases: 11. DNA of the CDR3: TGCGCCAGCAGCCAAGTGGGCGGGAACAGGGGAGATCAGCCCCAGCATTTT. Protein: CASSQVGGNRGDQPQHF.

The rearrangement uses TRBV18 and TRBJ2-7; tentatively, D is TRBD1 (5 bases). The CDR3 sequence is 11 residues long. CDR1 and CDR2 from the germline V gene are KGHSH and LQKENI. Trimming stripped 2 bases from V and 9 bases from J, with 8 bases between. The CDR3 is CASSPGAAQYF. DNA of the CDR3: TGTGCCAGCTCACCAGGGGCGGCGCAGTACTTC.

This clone was seen just once. The rearrangement uses TRBV7-2 and TRBJ1-5; TRBD1 matches 10 bases. This CDR3 region has 15 residues. CDR1 and CDR2 from the germline V gene are SGHTA and FQGNSA. After removal of 5 bases from V and 7 bases from J, the junction contained 8 bases not matched to a gene. The CDR3 protein is CASSPRTGGRQPQHF. In nucleotides, the CDR3 is TGTGCCAGCAGCCCCCGGACAGGGGGTCGACAGCCCCAGCATTTT.

This chain uses TRBV7-2 with TRBJ1-4; D uncertain. The V end lost 4 bases, the J end lost 8 bases, and 11 bases lay between the germline ends. This CDR3 has 13 residues. Looked up from germline, CDR1 is SGHTA and CDR2 is FQGNSA. This CDR3 is CASSYPAGEKLFF. The CDR3 region has the DNA TGTGCCAGCAGCTATCCGGCCGGGGAAAAACTGTTTTTT.

The chain carries TRBV5-4 and TRBJ2-2, with a weak D call TRBD2 (7 bases). The V and J ends lost 5 bases and 0 bases respectively, with 14 bases between them. The CDR3 consists of 16 residues. Germline-derived CDR1 and CDR2 are SGHNT and YYREEE (reference sequence). The CDR3 DNA sequence: TGTGCCAGCAGTGCGCGGGGGCCAACGAACACCGGGGAGCTGTTTTTT. Its translation: CASSARGPTNTGELFF.

This chain joins TRBV18 and TRBJ2-7, with TRBD1 matching 9 bases. The V segment lost 5 bases and the J segment 7 bases; nucleotides outside the gene matches: 3. This CDR3 region has 12 residues. In germline, CDR1 is KGHSH, CDR2 LQKENI. CDR3 DNA sequence: TGTGCCAGCTCATCCGGGACAGGGGAGCAGTACGTC. Its translation: CASSSGTGEQYV.

The gene calls are TRBV6-2 or TRBV6-3 and TRBJ2-2; 7 bases are shared with TRBD2. CDR1 MNHEY and CDR2 SVGEGT come from the germline V gene. The junction had 7 bases not matched to a gene; V was cut back by 5 bases and J by 7 bases. This CDR3 comprises 14 residues. The CDR3 coding sequence is TGTGCCAGCAGTGCAATACTAGCGCACGGGGAGCTGTTTTTT. Its translation: CASSAILAHGELFF.

The chain recombines TRBV6-2 or TRBV6-3 with TRBJ1-4; 8 nucleotides agree with TRBD1. The CDR3 loop spans 15 amino acids. CDR1 MNHEY and CDR2 SVGEGT come from the germline V gene. V trimming: 6 bases; J trimming: 0 bases; junction bases outside the gene matches: 3. CDR3 sequence reads: CASSDRGATNEKLFF. The CDR3 DNA follows: TGTGCCAGCAGCGACAGGGGAGCAACTAATGAAAAACTGTTTTTT.

The chain links TRBV18 to TRBJ2-5; D unresolved. V was clipped by 1 base and J by 0 bases, with 6 bases between them. Germline V lookup: CDR1 KGHSH, CDR2 LQKENI. The CDR3 is 14 residues long. In DNA, the CDR3 is TGTGCCAGCTCACCACGCCGGGACCAAGAGACCCAGTACTTC. This translates into CASSPRRDQETQYF.

The chain couples TRBV5-4 to TRBJ2-5; 8 bases fit TRBD2. The germline gives CDR1 SGHNT, CDR2 YYREEE (reference sequence). The CDR3 runs to 16 residues. The ends lost 4 bases at V and 5 bases at J; junction bases unmatched: 13. CDR3 bases: TGTGCCAGCAGCCCAGAGGGGACTAGAAGCATGGAGACCCAGTACTTC. This translates into CASSPEGTRSMETQYF.

The chain is built from TRBV10-3 and TRBJ2-2; 8 nucleotides agree with TRBD1. The germline gives CDR1 ENHRY, CDR2 SYGVKD. This CDR3 is built from 17 residues. Trimming took 0 bases from V and 1 from J; bases not matched to a gene: 4. The CDR3 sequence is CAISESIGTGNTGELFF. The CDR3, as DNA: TGTGCCATCAGTGAGTCGATTGGGACAGGGAACACCGGGGAGCTGTTTTTT.

Here the CDR3 DNA reads TGTGCCAGCAGCTTAGGCCGCCCGGGACAGGGGAACACCATATATTTT. This codes for CASSLGRPGQGNTIYF. The chain has TRBV7-9 and TRBJ1-3; 10 positions agree with TRBD1. CDR3 size: 16 residues. V shed 1 base and J 7 bases; nucleotides not matched to a gene: 7. Looked up from germline, CDR1 is SEHNR and CDR2 is FQNEAQ (reference sequence).